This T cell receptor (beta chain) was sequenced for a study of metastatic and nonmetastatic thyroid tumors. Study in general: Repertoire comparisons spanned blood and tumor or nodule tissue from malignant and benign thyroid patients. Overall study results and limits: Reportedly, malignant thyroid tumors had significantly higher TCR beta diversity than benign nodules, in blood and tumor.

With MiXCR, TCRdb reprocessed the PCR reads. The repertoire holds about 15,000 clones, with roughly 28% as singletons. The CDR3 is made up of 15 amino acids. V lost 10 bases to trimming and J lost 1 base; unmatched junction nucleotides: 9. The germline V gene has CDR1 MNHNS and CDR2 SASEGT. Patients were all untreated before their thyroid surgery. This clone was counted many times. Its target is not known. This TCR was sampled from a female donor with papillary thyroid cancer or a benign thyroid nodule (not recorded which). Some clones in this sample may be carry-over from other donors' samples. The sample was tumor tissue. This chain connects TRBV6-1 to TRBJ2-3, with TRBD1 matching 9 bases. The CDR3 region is CAIERRDRGTDTQYF. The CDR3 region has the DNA TGTGCCATCGAGCGCCGGGACAGGGGCACAGATACGCAGTATTTT.